The 3 T cell receptor beta chains below all came from one sample that was sequenced in a study of regulatory T cells in long-lasting Graves disease (dated by TCRdb to about 2021). This specimen's time point label, per the study, means: newly diagnosed GD, antithyroid drugs for less than 3 months. For both TCR sequencing and RNA sequencing, RNA was extracted from PBMCs using TRIzol. The protocol used for the library was multiplex PCR. Sequencing was performed on an Illumina HiSeq 4000. CDR3 regions were amplified by Arm-PCR with iRepertoire HTBI primers to construct TCR beta libraries. In-frame beta chains were kept once TCRdb had trimmed the public reads at Q25 with fastp and called clones with MiXCR. Each entry merges the rows of one CDR3 protein and shows their most common DNA and genes. The sample includes 400,000 to 550,000 distinct CDR3 sequences, with about 15% observed a single time. Around 10% of the sample is in the top ten clones.

Separately, the same data were catalogued under a study of T cells in Graves' hyperthyroidism and ophthalmopathy.

The specimen was peripheral blood mononuclear cells (PBMCs), collected at new diagnosis, from a patient treated with antithyroid drugs. Receptor source: a woman younger than 45 with Graves disease. Donor details come from another sample of the same person, matched by shared clones.

In its sample, this clonotype was seen a few times. The chain combines TRBV7-2 with TRBJ1-3; D gene ambiguous. V dropped 5 bases and J dropped 9 bases, with 17 bases sitting between them. In germline, CDR1 is SGHTA, CDR2 FQGNSA. The CDR3 loop spans 14 amino acids. This CDR3 reads CASSLNPTQTTIYF. DNA of the CDR3: TGTGCCAGCAGCCTAAATCCCACCCAGACCACCATATATTTT.

This clonotype was detected a few times. V is TRBV20-1 and J is TRBJ2-7; D assignment may be TRBD1 or TRBD2 (5 bases each). V lost 4 bases, J lost 0 bases, and 10 bases lay in between. The CDR3 is 13 residues long. Germline CDR1 reads DFQATT; CDR2 reads SNEGSKA (reference sequence). CDR3 in DNA: TGCAGTGCTAAGGGACGTCTCTCCTACGAGCAGTACTTC. It translates to CSAKGRLSYEQYF.

J is TRBJ2-1 and V is TRBV12-3 or TRBV12-4; D gene unclear. The CDR3 has 15 amino acids. V lost 5 bases and J lost 0, with 11 bases in between. The CDR3 spells CASSPTEFSYNEQFF. The CDR3 DNA reads TGTGCCAGCAGTCCTACGGAGTTCTCCTACAATGAGCAGTTCTTC.